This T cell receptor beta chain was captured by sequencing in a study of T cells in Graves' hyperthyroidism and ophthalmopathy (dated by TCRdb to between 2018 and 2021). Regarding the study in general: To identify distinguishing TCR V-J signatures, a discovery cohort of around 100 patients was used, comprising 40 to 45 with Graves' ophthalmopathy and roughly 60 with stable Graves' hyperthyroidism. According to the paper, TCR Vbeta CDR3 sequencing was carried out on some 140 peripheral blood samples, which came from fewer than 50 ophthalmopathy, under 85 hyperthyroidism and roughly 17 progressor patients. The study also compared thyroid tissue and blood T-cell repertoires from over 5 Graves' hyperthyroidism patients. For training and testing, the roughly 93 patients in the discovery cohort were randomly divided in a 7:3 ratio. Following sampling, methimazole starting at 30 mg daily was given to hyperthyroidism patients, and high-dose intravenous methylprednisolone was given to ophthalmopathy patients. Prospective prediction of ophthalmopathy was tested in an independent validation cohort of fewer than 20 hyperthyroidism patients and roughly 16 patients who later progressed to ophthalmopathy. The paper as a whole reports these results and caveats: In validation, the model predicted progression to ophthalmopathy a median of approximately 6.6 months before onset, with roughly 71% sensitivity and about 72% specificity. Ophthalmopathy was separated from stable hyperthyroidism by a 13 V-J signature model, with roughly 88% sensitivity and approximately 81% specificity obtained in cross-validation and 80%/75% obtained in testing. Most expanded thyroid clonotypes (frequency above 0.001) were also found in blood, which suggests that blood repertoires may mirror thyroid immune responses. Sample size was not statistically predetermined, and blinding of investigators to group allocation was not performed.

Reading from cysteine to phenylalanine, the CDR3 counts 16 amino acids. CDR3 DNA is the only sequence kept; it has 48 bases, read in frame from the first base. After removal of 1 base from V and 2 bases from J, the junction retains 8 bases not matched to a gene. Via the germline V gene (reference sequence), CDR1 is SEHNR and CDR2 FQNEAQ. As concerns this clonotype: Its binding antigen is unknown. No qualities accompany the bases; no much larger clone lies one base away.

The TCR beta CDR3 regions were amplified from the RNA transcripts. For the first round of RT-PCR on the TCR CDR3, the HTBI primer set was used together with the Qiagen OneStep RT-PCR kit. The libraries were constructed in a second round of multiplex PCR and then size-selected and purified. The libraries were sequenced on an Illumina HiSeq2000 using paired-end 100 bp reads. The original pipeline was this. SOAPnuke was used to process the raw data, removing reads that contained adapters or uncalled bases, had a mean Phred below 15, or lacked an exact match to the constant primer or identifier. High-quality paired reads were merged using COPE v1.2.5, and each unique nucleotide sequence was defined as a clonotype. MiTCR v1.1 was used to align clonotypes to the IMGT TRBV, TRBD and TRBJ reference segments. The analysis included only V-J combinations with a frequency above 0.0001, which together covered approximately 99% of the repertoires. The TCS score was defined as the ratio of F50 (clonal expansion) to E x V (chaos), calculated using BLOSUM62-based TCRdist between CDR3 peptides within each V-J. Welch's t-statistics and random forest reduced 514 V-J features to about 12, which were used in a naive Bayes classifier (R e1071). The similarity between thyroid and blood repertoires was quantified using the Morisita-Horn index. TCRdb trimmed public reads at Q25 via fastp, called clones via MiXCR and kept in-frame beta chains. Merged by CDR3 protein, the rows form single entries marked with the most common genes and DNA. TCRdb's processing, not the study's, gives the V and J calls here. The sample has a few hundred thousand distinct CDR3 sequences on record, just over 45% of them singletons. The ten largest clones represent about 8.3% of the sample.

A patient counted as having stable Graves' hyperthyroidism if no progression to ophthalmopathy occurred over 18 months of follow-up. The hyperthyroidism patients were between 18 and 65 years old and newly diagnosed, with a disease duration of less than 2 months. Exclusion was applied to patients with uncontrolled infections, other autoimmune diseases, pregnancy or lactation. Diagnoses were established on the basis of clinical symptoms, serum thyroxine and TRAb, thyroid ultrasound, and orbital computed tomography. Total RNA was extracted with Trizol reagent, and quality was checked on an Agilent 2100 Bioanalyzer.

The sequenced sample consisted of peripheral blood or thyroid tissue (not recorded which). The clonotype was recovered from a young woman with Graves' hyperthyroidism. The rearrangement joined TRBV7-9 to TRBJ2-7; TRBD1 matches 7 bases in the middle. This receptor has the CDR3 CASSLEGAPAAYEQYF. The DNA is TGTGCCAGCAGCTTAGAGGGGGCCCCGGCGGCCTACGAGCAGTACTTC.